This T cell receptor (beta chain) was identified during a study of T cells after posttransplantation cyclophosphamide (dated by TCRdb to the mid-2010s). Context from the whole study: The study tracked T cell repertoire reconstitution by TRB sequencing after myeloablative bone marrow transplantation using posttransplantation cyclophosphamide as GVHD prophylaxis. Samples from around 40 PTCy-treated patients and approximately 15 related bone marrow donors of those patients were subjected to antigen receptor sequencing. Blood from every one of the approximately 33 PTCy patients who had 1-year posttransplant specimens underwent TRB sequencing. Public TRB sequences were queried against a database of over 3,600 sequences associated with responses to pathogens, tumor antigens, self-antigens and alloantigens. Because TRA and TRB clonality correlated tightly in 10 or so samples, the subsequent TCR analyses were limited to TRB only. Up to roughly 3 additional blood samples from 2 to 5.2 years after transplant were also TRB-sequenced in 3 patients, as was pretransplant blood from several patients.

V loses 4 bases, J loses 8 bases, and the germline ends lie 11 bases apart. The germline V gene yields SGHAT for CDR1 and FQNNGV for CDR2. The CDR3 starts with the cysteine, ends with the phenylalanine, and has 13 residues. CDR3 DNA is the only sequence kept; it has 39 bases, read in frame from the first base. This clone was observed at least ten times. Its antigen target is currently unknown. No qualities accompany the bases; no much larger clone lies one base away. On the day of marrow donation, related bone marrow donors gave peripheral blood samples. Mononuclear cells from peripheral blood and bone marrow were separated by Ficoll-Hypaque density centrifugation and then cryopreserved. Genomic DNA was the input for TRB sequencing, which was run either with the immunoSEQ assay at survey resolution or with the hsTCRB kit. On the study's bioinformatics: The immunoSEQ software was used for initial read processing, and the LymphoSeq R package was used for repertoire analyses. Clonality was computed as 1 minus normalized Shannon entropy, and a Gini coefficient was also calculated for each TRB dataset. Phenotypes of unsorted samples were inferred by mapping TRB sequences from sorted subsets of the recipient or donor onto unsorted samples of the same recipient. The immuneACCESS repertoire file appears here via TCRdb, limited to in-frame rearrangements. These files lack a portion of the clones; in checked studies, under half of the deficit traces to unresolved V genes, and the cause of the others is not known. V and J calls plus clone size are reproduced from that table; the DNA served to infer D and trimming. For this sample, about 39,000 clones are listed, none of them singletons. About 5% of the sample comes from the top ten.

What the research found in general, with its limitations: The TRB repertoires of T cells infiltrating skin or the GI tract showed only limited overlap with the TRB repertoires found in blood. Across around 48 patients, recipient CMV seropositivity and CMV reactivation were highly associated with TRB clonality; PTCy diversity was similar to CNI/methotrexate controls. Donor-recipient similarity was low at 1-2 months but increased during the first year, and donor CD8+ memory clones often dominated later blood repertoires.

The TCR was taken from a woman aged 45-60 years in good health and a related stem cell transplant donor. Recombination connected TRBV11-2 to TRBJ1-4; the best D guess is TRBD1, with 6 bases matching. Sample: PBMCs. DNA sequence: TGTGCCAGCAGCTCACAGGGTAGGGAAAAACTGTTTTTT. This encodes CASSSQGREKLFF.